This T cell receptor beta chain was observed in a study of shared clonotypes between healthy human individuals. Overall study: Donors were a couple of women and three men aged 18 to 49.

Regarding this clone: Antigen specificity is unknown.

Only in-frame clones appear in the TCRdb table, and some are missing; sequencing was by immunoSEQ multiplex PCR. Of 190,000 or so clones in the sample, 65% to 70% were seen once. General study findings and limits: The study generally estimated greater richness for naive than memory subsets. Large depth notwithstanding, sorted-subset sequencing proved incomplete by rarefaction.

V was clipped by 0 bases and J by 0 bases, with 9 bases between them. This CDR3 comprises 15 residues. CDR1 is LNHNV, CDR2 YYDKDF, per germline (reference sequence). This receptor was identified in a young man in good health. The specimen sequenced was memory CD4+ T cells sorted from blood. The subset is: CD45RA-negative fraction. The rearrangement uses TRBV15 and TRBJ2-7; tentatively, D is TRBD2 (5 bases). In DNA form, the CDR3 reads TGTGCCACCAGCAGAGAGCTTGGGAGCTCCTACGAGCAGTACTTC. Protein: CATSRELGSSYEQYF.